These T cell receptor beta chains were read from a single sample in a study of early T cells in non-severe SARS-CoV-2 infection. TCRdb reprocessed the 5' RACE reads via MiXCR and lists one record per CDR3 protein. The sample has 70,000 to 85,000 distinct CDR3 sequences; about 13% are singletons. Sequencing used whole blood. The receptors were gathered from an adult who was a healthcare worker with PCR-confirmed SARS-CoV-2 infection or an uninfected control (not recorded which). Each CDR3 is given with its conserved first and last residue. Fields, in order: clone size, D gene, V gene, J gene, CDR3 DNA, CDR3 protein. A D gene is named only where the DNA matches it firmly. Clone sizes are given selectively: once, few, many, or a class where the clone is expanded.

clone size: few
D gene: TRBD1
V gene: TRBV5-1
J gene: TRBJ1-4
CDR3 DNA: TGCGCCAGCAGACAGGGGACGGCTGAAAAACTGTTTTTT
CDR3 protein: CASRQGTAEKLFF

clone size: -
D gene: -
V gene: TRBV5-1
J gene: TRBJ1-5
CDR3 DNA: TGCGCCAGCAGCCCCGGACCCACCGGGGGGCCCCAGCATTTT
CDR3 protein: CASSPGPTGGPQHF

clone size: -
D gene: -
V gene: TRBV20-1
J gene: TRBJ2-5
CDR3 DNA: TGCAGTGCTAAACCCGGGAACCCTCAAGAGACCCAGTACTTC
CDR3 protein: CSAKPGNPQETQYF

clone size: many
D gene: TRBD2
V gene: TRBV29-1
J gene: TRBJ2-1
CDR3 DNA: TGCAGCGTTGTTAGCGGGGTGAGATACAATGAGCAGTTCTTC
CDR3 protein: CSVVSGVRYNEQFF

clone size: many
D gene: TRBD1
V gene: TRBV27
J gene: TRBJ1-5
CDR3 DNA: TGTGCCAGCAGTTTGACAGGGGGCAATCAGCCCCAGCATTTT
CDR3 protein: CASSLTGGNQPQHF

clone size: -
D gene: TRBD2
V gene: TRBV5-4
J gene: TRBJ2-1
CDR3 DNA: TGTGCCAGCAGCGTGGCCGGGAGGTCTGGGGATGAGCAGTTCTTC
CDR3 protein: CASSVAGRSGDEQFF

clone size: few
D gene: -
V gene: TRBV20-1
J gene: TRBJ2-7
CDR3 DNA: TGCAGTGCCCGCATTCGGGACAAATACTACGAGCAGTACTTC
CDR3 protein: CSARIRDKYYEQYF

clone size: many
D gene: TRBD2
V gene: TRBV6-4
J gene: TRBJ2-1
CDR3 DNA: TGTGCCAGCAGTGACGGGACTAGCGGGGACAATGAGCAGTTCTTC
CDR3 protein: CASSDGTSGDNEQFF

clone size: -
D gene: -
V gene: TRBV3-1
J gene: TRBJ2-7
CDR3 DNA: TGTGCCAGCAGCCAAGATACCTACGAGCAGTACTTC
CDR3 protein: CASSQDTYEQYF

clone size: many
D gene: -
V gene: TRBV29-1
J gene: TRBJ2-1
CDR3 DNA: TGCAGCGTAGGGACATGGAGGTCGGCCAATGAGCAGTTCTTC
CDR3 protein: CSVGTWRSANEQFF

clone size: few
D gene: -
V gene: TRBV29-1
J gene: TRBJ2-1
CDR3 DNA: TGCAGCGTCCGGGACCCTATGTTCGGTGAGCAGTTCTTC
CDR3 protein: CSVRDPMFGEQFF

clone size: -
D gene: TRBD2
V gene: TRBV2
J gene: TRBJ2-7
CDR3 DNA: TGTGCCAGCAGCCGGACTAGCGGGGGGTACGAGCAGTACTTC
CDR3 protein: CASSRTSGGYEQYF

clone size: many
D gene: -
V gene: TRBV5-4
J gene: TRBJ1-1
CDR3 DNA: TGTGCCAGCAGCTTGAACCCTCCCCAGTCATACACTGAAGCTTTCTTT
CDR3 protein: CASSLNPPQSYTEAFF

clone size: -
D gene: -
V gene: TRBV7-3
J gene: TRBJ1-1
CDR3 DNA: TGTGCCAGCAGCTCCGAGTTGAACACTGAAGCTTTCTTT
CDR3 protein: CASSSELNTEAFF

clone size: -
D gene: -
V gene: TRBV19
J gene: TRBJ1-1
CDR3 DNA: TGTGCCAGTAGTATGGGAGGGATGAACACTGAAGCTTTCTTT
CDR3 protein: CASSMGGMNTEAFF

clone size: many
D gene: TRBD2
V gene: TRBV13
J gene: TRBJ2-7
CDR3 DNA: TGTGCCAGCAGCTTATTAGCGGGAGGAACCTACGAGCAGTACTTC
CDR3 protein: CASSLLAGGTYEQYF

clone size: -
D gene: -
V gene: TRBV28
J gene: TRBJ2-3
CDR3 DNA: TGTGCCAGCAGTGTAAGGGGAAGATACAGGGTCGGTACGCAGTATTTT
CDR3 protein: CASSVRGRYRVGTQYF

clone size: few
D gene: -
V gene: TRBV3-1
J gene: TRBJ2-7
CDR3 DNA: TGTGCCAGCAGCCAAGAAGGGCCAGAGAGGGGCGGTTGGTACGAGCAGTACTTC
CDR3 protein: CASSQEGPERGGWYEQYF

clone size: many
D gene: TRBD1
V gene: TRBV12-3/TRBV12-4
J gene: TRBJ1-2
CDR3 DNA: TGTGCCAGCAGTTTAGACAGGGGGTCAGTTGGCTACACCTTC
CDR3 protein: CASSLDRGSVGYTF

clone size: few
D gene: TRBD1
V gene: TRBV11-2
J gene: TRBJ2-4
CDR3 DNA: TGTGCCAGCAGCTTAGCTTGGACAGGGCAAAACATTCAGTACTTC
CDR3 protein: CASSLAWTGQNIQYF

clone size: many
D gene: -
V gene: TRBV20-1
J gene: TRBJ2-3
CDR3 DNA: TGCAGTGCTAGAGATGGGGGGAGAGCGGAGGATACGCAGTATTTT
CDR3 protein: CSARDGGRAEDTQYF

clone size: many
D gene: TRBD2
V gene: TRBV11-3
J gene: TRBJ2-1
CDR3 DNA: TGTGCCAGCAGCTCCTCCCCCACTAGCGGGGAGCAGTTCTTC
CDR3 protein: CASSSSPTSGEQFF

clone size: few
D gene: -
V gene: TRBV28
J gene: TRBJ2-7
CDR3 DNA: TGTGCCAGCAGTTACAGGGCCGAGCAGTACTTC
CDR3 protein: CASSYRAEQYF

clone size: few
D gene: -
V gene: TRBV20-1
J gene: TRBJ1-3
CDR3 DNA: TGCAGTGCTCTTCAACTCTCTGGAAACACCATATATTTT
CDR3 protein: CSALQLSGNTIYF

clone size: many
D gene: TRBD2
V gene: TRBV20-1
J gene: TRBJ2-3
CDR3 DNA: TGCAGTGCTACCTCCCGCGGACTAGCGGGGGCAACAGATACGCAGTATTTT
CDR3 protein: CSATSRGLAGATDTQYF

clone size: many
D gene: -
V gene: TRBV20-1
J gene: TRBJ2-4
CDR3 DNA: TGCAGTTCCCCGGAGTGGGGGCGTGGTAGCATTCAGTACTTC
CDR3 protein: CSSPEWGRGSIQYF

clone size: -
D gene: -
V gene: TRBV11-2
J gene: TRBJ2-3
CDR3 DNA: TGTGCCAGCAGCTTAGAAAGGGAAACAGATACGCAGTATTTT
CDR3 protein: CASSLERETDTQYF

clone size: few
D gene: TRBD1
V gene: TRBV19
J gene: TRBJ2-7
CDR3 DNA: TGTGCCAGTAGTCGGACAGGGGGCCACGAGCAGTACTTC
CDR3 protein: CASSRTGGHEQYF

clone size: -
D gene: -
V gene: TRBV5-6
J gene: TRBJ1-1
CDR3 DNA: TGTGCCAGCAGCCGGGGGCGTATCGAAGCTTTCTTT
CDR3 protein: CASSRGRIEAFF

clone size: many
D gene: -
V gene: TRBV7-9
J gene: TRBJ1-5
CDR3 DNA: TGTGCCAGCAGCCCGAACAATCAGCCCCAGCATTTT
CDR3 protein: CASSPNNQPQHF

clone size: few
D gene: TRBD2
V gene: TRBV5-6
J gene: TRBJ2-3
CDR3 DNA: TGTGCCAGCAGCTTAGCGGGGTGGACAGATACGCAGTATTTT
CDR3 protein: CASSLAGWTDTQYF

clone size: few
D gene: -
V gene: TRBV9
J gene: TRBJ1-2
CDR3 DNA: TGTGCCAGAAGTCCTACCTATGGCTACACCTTC
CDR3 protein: CARSPTYGYTF

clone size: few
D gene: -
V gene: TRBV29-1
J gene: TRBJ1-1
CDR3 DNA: TGCAGCGTTGATCGGCAGTACACTGAAGCTTTCTTT
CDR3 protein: CSVDRQYTEAFF

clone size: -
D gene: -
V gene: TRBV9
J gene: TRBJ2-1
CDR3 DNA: TGTGCCAGCAGCGTAACGGGACTTAACAATGAGCAGTTCTTC
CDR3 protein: CASSVTGLNNEQFF

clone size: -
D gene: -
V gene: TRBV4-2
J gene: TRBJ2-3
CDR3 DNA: TGTGCCAGCAGCCAAGAAGGGCTAGCAAACACAGATACGCAGTATTTT
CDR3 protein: CASSQEGLANTDTQYF

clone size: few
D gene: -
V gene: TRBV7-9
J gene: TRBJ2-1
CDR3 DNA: TGTGCCAGCAGCTCGGCGTATGGGCAGTTCTTC
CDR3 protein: CASSSAYGQFF

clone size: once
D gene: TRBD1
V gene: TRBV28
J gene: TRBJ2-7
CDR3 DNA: TGTGCCAGCAGGTCAAGGGGACAGGGGGCCCACGAGCAGTACTTC
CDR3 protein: CASRSRGQGAHEQYF

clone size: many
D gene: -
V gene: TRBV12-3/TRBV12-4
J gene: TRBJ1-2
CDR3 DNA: TGTGCCAGCAGTTTTTGGGAGGACAGAGCGTCTAACTATGGCTACACCTTC
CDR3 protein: CASSFWEDRASNYGYTF

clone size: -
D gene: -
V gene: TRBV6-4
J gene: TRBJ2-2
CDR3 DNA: TGTGCCAGCAGACGGACAGCCGCGAACACCGGGGAGCTGTTTTTT
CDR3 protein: CASRRTAANTGELFF

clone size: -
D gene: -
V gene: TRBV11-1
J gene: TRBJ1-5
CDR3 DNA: TGTGCCAGCAGCCCCCTAGACAGGTTTAGCAATCAGCCCCAGCATTTT
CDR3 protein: CASSPLDRFSNQPQHF

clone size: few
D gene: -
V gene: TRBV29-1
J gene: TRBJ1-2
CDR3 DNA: TGCAGCGTCCTTTTGGGAGCCAACTATGGCTACACCTTC
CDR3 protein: CSVLLGANYGYTF

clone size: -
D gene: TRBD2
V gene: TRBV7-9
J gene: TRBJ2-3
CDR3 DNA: TGTGCCAGCAGCTCTCCCGCAGGGTGGACTAGCGGGGGGCCGCACGTTCCAGATACGCAGTATTTT
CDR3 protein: CASSSPAGWTSGGPHVPDTQYF

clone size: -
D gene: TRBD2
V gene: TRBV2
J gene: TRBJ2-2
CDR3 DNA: TGTGCCAGCAGTGAGAGAGCGGGGGGCAACACCGGGGAGCTGTTTTTT
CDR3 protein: CASSERAGGNTGELFF

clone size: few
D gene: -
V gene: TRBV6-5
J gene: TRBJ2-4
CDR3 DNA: TGTGCCAGCAGTTACTCCCAGGGACCGAACATTCAGTACTTC
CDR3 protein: CASSYSQGPNIQYF

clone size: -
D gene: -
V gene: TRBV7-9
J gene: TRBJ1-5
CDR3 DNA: TGTGCCAGCGGGGATCAGCCCCAGCATTTT
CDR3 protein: CASGDQPQHF

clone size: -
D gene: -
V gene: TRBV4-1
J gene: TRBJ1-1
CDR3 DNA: TGCGCCAGCAGCCACCCTGTACCCATGAACACTGAAGCTTTCTTT
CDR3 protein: CASSHPVPMNTEAFF

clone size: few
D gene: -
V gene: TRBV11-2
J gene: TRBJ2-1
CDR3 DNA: TGTGCCAGCAGCGCATACAGGGGAGGGTTTTACAATGAGCAGTTCTTC
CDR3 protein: CASSAYRGGFYNEQFF

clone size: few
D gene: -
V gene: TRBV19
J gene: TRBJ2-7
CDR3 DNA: TGTGCCAGTAGTATAGATCACGCCTACGAGCAGTACTTC
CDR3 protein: CASSIDHAYEQYF

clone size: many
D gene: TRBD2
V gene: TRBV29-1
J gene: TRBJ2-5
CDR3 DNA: TGCAGCGTTTTGGGGCTAGCGGGAGTAGAGACCCAGTACTTC
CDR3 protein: CSVLGLAGVETQYF

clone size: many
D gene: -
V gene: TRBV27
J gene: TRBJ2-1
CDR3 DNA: TGTGCCAGCAGTGTGGCATCAGGGTATCAGTTCAATGAGCAGTTCTTC
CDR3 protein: CASSVASGYQFNEQFF

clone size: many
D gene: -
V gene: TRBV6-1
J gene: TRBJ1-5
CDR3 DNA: TGTGCCAGCAGTCCCCTATGGCAGCCCCAGCATTTT
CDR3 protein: CASSPLWQPQHF

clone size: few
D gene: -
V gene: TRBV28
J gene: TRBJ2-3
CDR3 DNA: TGTGCCAGCAGTCCACTAGCCCGTTCGCAGTATTTT
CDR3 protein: CASSPLARSQYF

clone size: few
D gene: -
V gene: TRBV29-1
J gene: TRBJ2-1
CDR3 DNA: TGCAGCTCGTCGGACAATGAGCAGTTCTTC
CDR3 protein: CSSSDNEQFF

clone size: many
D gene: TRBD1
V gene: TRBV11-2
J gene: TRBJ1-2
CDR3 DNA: TGTGCCAGCAGCACCGACAGGGGGCTTGGCTACACCTTC
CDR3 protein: CASSTDRGLGYTF

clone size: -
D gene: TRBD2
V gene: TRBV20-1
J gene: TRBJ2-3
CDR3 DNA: TGCAGTGCTAGTCGACTAGCGGGAGCCTCAGATACGCAGTATTTT
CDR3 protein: CSASRLAGASDTQYF

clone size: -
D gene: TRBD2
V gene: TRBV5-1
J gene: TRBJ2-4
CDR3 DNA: TGCGCCAGCAGCTTGGTGTCTAGCGGGAGAGGTCCGGGGAACATTCAGTACTTC
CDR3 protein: CASSLVSSGRGPGNIQYF

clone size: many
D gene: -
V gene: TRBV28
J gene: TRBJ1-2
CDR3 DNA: TGTGCCAGCAGAAACGGGGACTGGCGCGGCTACACCTTC
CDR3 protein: CASRNGDWRGYTF

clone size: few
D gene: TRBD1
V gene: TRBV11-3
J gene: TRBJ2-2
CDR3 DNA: TGTGCCAGCAGCTTCGGACAGGGACTGACCGGGGAGCTGTTTTTT
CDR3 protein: CASSFGQGLTGELFF

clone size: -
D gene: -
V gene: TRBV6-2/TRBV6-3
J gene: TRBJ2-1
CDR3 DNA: TGTGCCAGCAGTTACCAGGGGAGCTCCTACAATGAGCAGTTCTTC
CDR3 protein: CASSYQGSSYNEQFF

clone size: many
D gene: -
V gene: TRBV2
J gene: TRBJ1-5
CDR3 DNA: TGTGCCAGCAGTGATACAGGGCGTAATCAGCCCCAGCATTTT
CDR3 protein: CASSDTGRNQPQHF